Listed below are T cell receptor beta chains from one sample, sequenced in a study of cytomegalovirus exposure and HLA in healthy donors. Some clones are missing from TCRdb's copy, which holds only in-frame ones; the method was immunoSEQ multiplex PCR. The sample comprises roughly 120,000 clones, more than 75% of which are singletons, and under 15% rests with the top ten. Sequenced input: PBMCs. The receptors shown here come from a woman aged 60-70 years in good health and CMV-seropositive. Each CDR3 is given with its conserved first and last residue. Each record gives: V gene, D gene, clone size, J gene, CDR3 DNA, CDR3 protein. D genes are given only for firm matches. Size values are once, few and many counts, or a class for expanded clones, and some rows have none.

>TRBV27|TRBD1|.|TRBJ1-1
TGTGCCAGCAGCGGGACAGATGCTAACACTGAAGCTTTCTTT
CASSGTDANTEAFF
>TRBV5-1|TRBD1|.|TRBJ1-1
TGCGCCAGCAGCCCCGGGACAGGGGGAAACACTGAAGCTTTCTTT
CASSPGTGGNTEAFF
>TRBV7-9|TRBD2|.|TRBJ2-1
TGTGCCAGCAGCTCCCCCCTAGCGGAGAATGAGCAGTTCTTC
CASSSPLAENEQFF
>TRBV19|.|.|TRBJ1-2
TGTGCCAGTGACGACAGGTTCTATGGCTACACCTTC
CASDDRFYGYTF
>TRBV7-2|TRBD2|.|TRBJ2-3
TGTGCCAGCAGCCCCAACCCCCTAGCGGGAGGAACGCAGTATTTT
CASSPNPLAGGTQYF
>TRBV9|TRBD2|.|TRBJ2-1
TGTGCCAGCAGCGTAGCTACGGGAGGTTTGGGGGTGGGGCACAATGAGCAGTTCTTC
CASSVATGGLGVGHNEQFF
>TRBV13|TRBD2|few|TRBJ2-7
TGTGCCAGCAGCTTATACGCTAGCGGGGGGCCCCGAACCTACGAGCAGTACTTC
CASSLYASGGPRTYEQYF
>TRBV6-5|TRBD2|.|TRBJ2-4
TGTGCCAGCAGTTACATGGCGGGAGGGCCTCAAAACATTCAGTACTTC
CASSYMAGGPQNIQYF
>TRBV7-8|.|.|TRBJ2-7
TGTGCCAGCAGCTTAGGCTGGGACTTCTACGAGCAGTACTTC
CASSLGWDFYEQYF
>TRBV7-9|.|.|TRBJ2-5
TGTGCCAGCAGCTTACTGGAGCCCGAAGAGACCCAGTACTTC
CASSLLEPEETQYF
>TRBV4-2|.|.|TRBJ1-2
TGTGCCAGCAGCACAGGGAACTATGGCTACACCTTC
CASSTGNYGYTF
>TRBV7-9|TRBD1|.|TRBJ2-7
TGTGCCAGCAGCCTCCGACAGGGCTCCTACGAGCAGTACTTC
CASSLRQGSYEQYF
>TRBV15|.|.|TRBJ2-3
TGTGCCACCAGCAGAGGGTTTCTTCAGGCCACAGATACGCAGTATTTT
CATSRGFLQATDTQYF
>TRBV7-8|TRBD2|.|TRBJ2-7
TGTGCCAGCAGCTTAGCACCTAGCGGGAGTTACGAGCAGTACTTC
CASSLAPSGSYEQYF
>TRBV5-8|.|few|TRBJ1-5
TGTGCCAGCAGCTTAGAACGAGGACTCAATCAGCCCCAGCATTTT
CASSLERGLNQPQHF
>TRBV11-2|.|once|TRBJ2-7
TGTGCCAGCAGCTTAGATGGAGGGAGCTCCTACGAGCAGTACTTC
CASSLDGGSSYEQYF